Listed here are 9 T cell receptor beta chains from one sample, sequenced in a study of T cells in Graves' hyperthyroidism and ophthalmopathy. RNA transcripts gave rise to amplified TCR beta CDR3 regions. RT-PCR in the first round (using the HTBI primer set) targeted the TCR CDR3. MiXCR, applied by TCRdb to the multiplex PCR reads, yields one record per CDR3 protein. In the table there are more than 650,000 distinct CDR3 sequences, approximately 14% of which are singletons. Sequenced material: blood. These TCRs come from a young woman with Graves' hyperthyroidism.

This clonotype was seen just once. Sequence at one end of the junction differs from germline and may be a read error. This chain links TRBV4-1 with TRBJ2-1; 7 nucleotides agree with TRBD2. Germline V CDR1 and CDR2: MGHRA, YSYEKL. The CDR3 runs 15 residues. CDR3 residues: CAGSQDSSGYNEQFF. The CDR3 nucleotides are TGCGCCGGCAGCCAAGACTCTAGCGGCTACAATGAGCAGTTCTTC.

Remarks on this clonotype: Just one base apart from a much larger clone, this may be a read error. The chain links TRBV20-1 to TRBJ1-6; weak D call: TRBD1 (5 bases). Germline V CDR1 and CDR2: DFQATT, SNEGSKA (reference sequence). This CDR3 has 15 amino acids. Written as DNA, the CDR3 is TGCAGTGCCAAACGTGGGGCAGGGAGTAATCCACCCCTCCACTTT. This gives the protein CSAKRGAGSNPPLHF.

This clonotype was seen ten or more times. This chain connects TRBV4-1 to TRBJ2-1; no clear D gene. This CDR3 spans 15 amino acids. Trimming took 0 bases from V and 3 from J, leaving 9 bases between them. The germline CDR1 and CDR2 sequences are MGHRA and YSYEKL. CDR3 nucleotides: TGCGCCAGCAGCCAAGATGGCCAGAGCTACAATGAGCAGTTCTTC. Translating it yields CASSQDGQSYNEQFF.

The rearrangement uses TRBV27 and TRBJ2-1; D possibly corresponds to TRBD2 (6 bases). Germline V lookup: CDR1 MNHEY, CDR2 SMNVEV (reference sequence). Trimming stripped 3 bases from V and 5 bases from J, with 11 bases between. The CDR3 contains 14 residues. CDR3 bases: TGTGCCAGCAGTTTCCCGGGACTTCACAATGAGCAGTTCTTC. Its protein product is CASSFPGLHNEQFF.

This clonotype has a handful of counts. The final CDR3 position lacks the conserved phenylalanine or tryptophan, pointing to a likely read error. This sequence joins TRBV20-1 and TRBJ2-1; D not resolved. CDR3 length equals 11 residues. Germline values: CDR1 DFQATT, CDR2 SNEGSKA (reference sequence). Written as DNA, the CDR3 is TGCAGCGTTGTCCTAAACAATGAGCAGTTCCTC. Its translation: CSVVLNNEQFL.

This clonotype was observed many times. The J gene is TRBJ2-1, the V gene TRBV18; possibly TRBD2 for D (5 bases). V was clipped by 2 bases and J by 12 bases, with 20 bases between them. CDR1 and CDR2 from the germline V gene are KGHSH and LQKENI. This CDR3 is 15 amino acids long. Here the CDR3 reads CASSPSNVPGIGQFF. CDR3 nucleotide sequence: TGTGCCAGCTCACCATCAAATGTCCCGGGAATTGGGCAGTTCTTC.

This chain links TRBV20-1 with TRBJ2-3; 8 bases map to TRBD2. Germline V gene sequence: CDR1 DFQATT, CDR2 SNEGSKA (reference sequence). The CDR3 is 15 residues long. V lost 7 bases to trimming and J lost 3 bases; unmatched junction nucleotides: 12. The CDR3 DNA reads TGCAGTGTGAATTCAGCGGGAGTCTCTACAGATACGCAGTATTTT. Translating gives CSVNSAGVSTDTQYF.

This sequence joins TRBV20-1 and TRBJ1-5, with 7 bases aligning to TRBD1. V was pared by 6 bases and J by 1 base, with 6 bases of the junction left unmatched. CDR3 length: 14 residues. CDR1 and CDR2 from the germline V gene are DFQATT and SNEGSKA (reference sequence). The CDR3: CSAKDRSSNQPQHF. CDR3 nucleotide sequence: TGCAGTGCCAAGGACAGGTCCAGCAATCAGCCCCAGCATTTT.

The chain is built from TRBV19 and TRBJ2-5; D is unclear. The CDR3 has 13 amino acids. Germline V lookup: CDR1 LNHDA, CDR2 SQIVND (reference sequence). V lost 9 bases and J lost 1, with 12 bases in between. DNA for the CDR3: TGTGCCAGCGCAAAACTCTTCCAAGAGACCCAGTACTTC. Protein sequence: CASAKLFQETQYF.